What follows describes a single T cell receptor (beta chain). Its antigen is as yet unknown. The sample is drawn from a study of T cells after posttransplantation cyclophosphamide. Study-level findings and limits: Later post-transplant blood repertoires were often dominated by donor CD8+ memory clones.

The method was immunoSEQ multiplex PCR; TCRdb's version includes in-frame clones alone and lacks a portion of them. Of about 21,000 clones in the sample, 80% to 90% were seen once. V lost 2 bases and J lost 2; bases outside the gene matches: 4. Germline V gives CDR1 LGHNT, CDR2 FRNRAP. There are 15 residues in the CDR3. Control samples came 1 year after myeloablative marrow transplants with methotrexate plus calcineurin inhibitor. V usage is TRBV12-5 and J usage is TRBJ1-2; 8 nucleotides agree with TRBD1. This sequence was found in a female patient between 30 and 45 years old who received an allogeneic stem cell transplant from an unrelated donor, was CMV-positive, and had acute and chronic GVHD. Some T cells may be graft donor cells. The material was PBMCs, obtained just over 350 days after allogeneic stem cell transplant with calcineurin inhibitor and methotrexate. In DNA form, the CDR3 reads TGTGCTAGTGGTTTGTTTGGGACAGGAAACTATGGCTACACCTTC. Translated: CASGLFGTGNYGYTF.